These 10 T cell receptor beta chains were sequenced from one sample in a study of OX40 agonist ivuxolimab in advanced cancers. Clones were read by immunoSEQ multiplex PCR, and TCRdb kept only the in-frame ones, dropping some. The table includes under 75,000 clones, 85% to 90% detected once. This sample comprised CD4+ or CD8+ T cells sorted from blood, obtained in a trial of the OX40 agonist ivuxolimab. The receptors stem from an adult with an advanced solid tumor such as melanoma, head and neck, liver or kidney cancer.

This chain links TRBV27 with TRBJ2-3, with unresolved D. Germline lookup yields CDR1 MNHEY and CDR2 SMNVEV (reference sequence). The CDR3 contains 14 residues. Trimming removed 2 bases at V and 0 bases at J, with 6 bases between. CDR3 in DNA: TGTGCCAGCAGTTTAGGGCGGAGCACAGATACGCAGTATTTT. Its protein is CASSLGRSTDTQYF.

This rearrangement joins TRBV30 to TRBJ2-7, with D perhaps TRBD2 (6 bases). Trimming pared 0 bases from V and 7 bases from J, leaving 28 bases between. Germline V lookup: CDR1 GTSNPN, CDR2 SVGIG (reference sequence). This CDR3 region has 18 residues. CDR3 protein: CAWSVGWTGTHLAREQYF. In DNA form, the CDR3 reads TGTGCCTGGAGTGTGGGGTGGACCGGGACTCACCTCGCGAGGGAGCAGTACTTC.

The chain has TRBV2 and TRBJ2-3, with TRBD2 identical over 14 bases. Germline V gene sequence: CDR1 SNHLY, CDR2 FYNNEI. The CDR3 extends over 14 amino acids. The ends lost 11 bases at V and 6 bases at J; junction bases unmatched: 7. CDR3 region: CAGVGTSGGDTQYF. The CDR3 bases are TGTGCCGGCGTTGGGACTAGCGGGGGTGATACGCAGTATTTT. The full variable domain, its missing parts supplied by reference TRBV2 and TRBJ2-3, is EPEVTQTPSHQVTQMGQEVILRCVPISNHLYFYWYRQILGQKVEFLVSFYNNEISEKSEIFDDQFSVERPDGSNFTLKIRSTKLEDSAMYFCAGVGTSGGDTQYFGPGTRLTVL.

The chain carries TRBV29-1 and TRBJ2-3; the match to TRBD1 covers 10 bases. CDR3 length: 14 amino acids. J was trimmed by 6 bases and V by 5 bases; bases with no gene match: 8. CDR1 SQVTM and CDR2 ANQGSEA come from the germline V gene. Here the CDR3 DNA reads TGCAGCGTTCAATTGGGACAGGGGACGGATACGCAGTATTTT. It specifies CSVQLGQGTDTQYF.

The CDR3: CASSYGRSDSGNTIYF. The CDR3 DNA is TGTGCCAGCAGCTATGGACGGTCGGACTCTGGAAACACCATATATTTT. The rearrangement joins TRBV7-8 to TRBJ1-3; no clear D gene. The CDR3 runs 16 residues. The V and J ends lost 4 bases and 0 bases respectively, with 13 bases between them. Looked up from germline, CDR1 is SGHVS and CDR2 is FQNEAQ.

The chain couples TRBV2 to TRBJ1-2; D is uncertain. The CDR3 length is 14 residues. Germline V lookup: CDR1 SNHLY, CDR2 FYNNEI. The V gene lost 3 bases and the J gene lost 4 bases, with 12 bases spanning the gap. The CDR3 nucleotides read TGTGCCAGCAGTGAGGACCCACGGACCTATGGCTACACCTTC. Its protein product is CASSEDPRTYGYTF.

The chain recombines TRBV7-2 with TRBJ2-5; either TRBD1 or TRBD2 may fit D (5 bases each). Germline V gene lookup returns CDR1 SGHTA and CDR2 FQGNSA. The V gene lost 1 base and the J gene lost 6 bases, with 12 bases spanning the gap. This CDR3 is 14 amino acids long. CDR3 in amino acids: CASSLGGDVQTQYF. DNA of the CDR3: TGTGCCAGCAGCTTAGGAGGGGACGTCCAGACCCAGTACTTC.

This clone was counted between two and nine times. V usage is TRBV5-6 and J usage is TRBJ2-6; D may be TRBD1 or TRBD2 (5 bases each). The CDR3 consists of 16 residues. Germline V gene lookup returns CDR1 SGHDT and CDR2 YYEEEE. The germline V and J ends were trimmed by 2 bases and 1 base, with 10 bases remaining between them. The CDR3 is CASSFSGGSGANVLTF. DNA for the CDR3: TGTGCCAGCAGCTTCAGTGGGGGATCTGGGGCCAACGTCCTGACTTTC.

CDR3 residues: CAISEAAETQYF. In DNA form, the CDR3 reads TGTGCCATCAGTGAGGCGGCGGAGACCCAGTACTTC. The V and J genes are TRBV10-3 and TRBJ2-5; D gene unclear. Germline values: CDR1 ENHRY, CDR2 SYGVKD. The CDR3 totals 12 residues. Trimming cost V 2 bases and J 5 bases, with 6 bases left between them.

For the CDR3, the DNA is TGTGCCAGCTCACCATATGGTGGACAGGTAGTAGAAAAACTGTTTTTT. Translation: CASSPYGGQVVEKLFF. The rearrangement joins TRBV18 to TRBJ1-4, with TRBD1 identical over 7 bases. Germline V gives CDR1 KGHSH, CDR2 LQKENI. The ends lost 2 bases at V and 8 bases at J; junction bases unmatched: 11. The length of the CDR3 is 16 residues.